A selection of T cell receptor beta chains follows, all from one sample in a study of T-cell memory formation after mild COVID-19. TCRdb re-analysed the 5' RACE reads in MiXCR, keeping a single row per CDR3 protein. The sample holds roughly 130,000 distinct CDR3 sequences, approximately 5.9% seen once. Sequences were obtained from PBMCs or a T cell subset sorted from them (not recorded which). Every receptor here comes from an adult woman who had mild COVID-19 (a few samples of this study predate the infection). Cell type and time point are not known. The CDR3 runs from the conserved cysteine through the conserved F or W. D genes are given only for firm matches. Only some rows state a clone size, as once, few, many or a class for expanded clones.

few | . | TRBJ1-2 | TRBV12-3/TRBV12-4 | CASRRTGNYGYTF | TGTGCCAGCAGGCGGACGGGGAACTATGGCTACACCTTC
. | TRBD2 | TRBJ2-7 | TRBV4-1 | CASSQGQGLAAYEQYF | TGCGCCAGCAGCCAAGGCCAAGGACTAGCGGCCTACGAGCAGTACTTC
few | TRBD1 | TRBJ1-5 | TRBV5-8 | CASSLQGASNQPQHF | TGTGCCAGCAGCTTGCAGGGGGCGAGCAATCAGCCCCAGCATTTT
. | . | TRBJ1-2 | TRBV5-1 | CASSSGGQGMDYGYTF | TGCGCCAGCAGCTCCGGAGGCCAGGGCATGGACTATGGCTACACCTTC
few | TRBD1 | TRBJ1-2 | TRBV24-1 | CATSETDRDGGYTF | TGTGCCACCAGTGAAACGGACAGGGATGGGGGCTACACCTTC
. | . | TRBJ1-1 | TRBV5-4 | CASSSATGTIEAFF | TGTGCCAGCAGCTCAGCGACGGGGACGATTGAAGCTTTCTTT
few | . | TRBJ2-1 | TRBV19 | CASSRGLTDYNEQFF | TGTGCCAGTAGTAGAGGACTTACAGACTACAATGAGCAGTTCTTC
few | . | TRBJ1-5 | TRBV20-1 | CSASKGPQNQPQHF | TGCAGTGCTAGCAAGGGACCCCAGAATCAGCCCCAGCATTTT
. | . | TRBJ2-1 | TRBV3-1 | CASSQGGTKVQFF | TGTGCCAGCAGCCAAGGCGGTACTAAGGTGCAGTTCTTC
. | . | TRBJ2-5 | TRBV14 | CASSHRTIGETQYF | TGTGCCAGCAGCCATCGGACTATCGGCGAGACCCAGTACTTC
few | . | TRBJ1-5 | TRBV18 | CASSPRPTGQPQHF | TGTGCCAGCTCACCCCGACCTACTGGACAGCCCCAGCATTTT
few | . | TRBJ2-7 | TRBV30 | CAWSRRGLDRLLGGQYF | TGTGCCTGGAGTCGCCGGGGGCTGGACAGGCTTCTAGGGGGGCAGTACTTC
few | TRBD1 | TRBJ2-7 | TRBV15 | CATSSRDRRSGAYEQYF | TGTGCCACCAGCAGCCGGGACAGGAGGTCTGGGGCCTACGAGCAGTACTTC
many | . | TRBJ1-1 | TRBV18 | CASSLSIDSLGTEAFF | TGTGCCAGCTCACTTTCAATTGACAGCCTGGGGACTGAAGCTTTCTTT
many | . | TRBJ1-1 | TRBV5-5 | CASSLQPQPNTEAFF | TGTGCCAGCAGCTTACAACCCCAACCGAACACTGAAGCTTTCTTT
. | . | TRBJ2-1 | TRBV20-1 | CSARGYNRGPTYNEQFF | TGCAGTGCTAGAGGCTATAACCGGGGACCGACCTACAATGAGCAGTTCTTC
many | TRBD2 | TRBJ2-3 | TRBV7-2 | CASSLPPTSGRAGVEDTQYF | TGTGCCAGCAGCCTCCCCCCCACTAGCGGGAGGGCCGGGGTTGAAGATACGCAGTATTTT
. | TRBD1 | TRBJ2-3 | TRBV7-6 | CASSWGQGKGTDTQYF | TGTGCCAGCAGCTGGGGACAGGGAAAGGGTACAGATACGCAGTATTTT
many | TRBD1 | TRBJ1-2 | TRBV7-2 | CASSLGQGANYGYTF | TGTGCCAGCAGCTTAGGCCAGGGGGCCAACTATGGCTACACCTTC
. | . | TRBJ1-4 | TRBV7-9 | CASSLELPGSEKLFF | TGTGCCAGCAGCTTAGAACTGCCGGGAAGTGAAAAACTGTTTTTT
few | . | TRBJ2-5 | TRBV2 | CASADWAGQGETQYF | TGTGCCAGCGCAGACTGGGCGGGCCAGGGAGAGACCCAGTACTTC
few | . | TRBJ1-4 | TRBV20-1 | CSAPAANDEKLFF | TGCAGTGCCCCGGCGGCAAATGATGAAAAACTGTTTTTT
few | TRBD1 | TRBJ2-7 | TRBV5-1 | CASSLNIRGYEQYF | TGCGCCAGCAGCTTGAATATCAGGGGGTACGAGCAGTACTTC
many | . | TRBJ2-3 | TRBV4-1 | CASSQVPLDTQYF | TGCGCCAGCAGCCAAGTCCCCCTAGATACGCAGTATTTT
many | TRBD1 | TRBJ1-6 | TRBV5-1 | CASSPRQGPSYNSPLHF | TGCGCCAGCAGCCCACGACAGGGACCGTCCTATAATTCACCCCTCCACTTT
. | . | TRBJ2-2 | TRBV20-1 | CSARGGAQGTGELFF | TGCAGTGCTAGAGGCGGGGCGCAGGGCACCGGGGAGCTGTTTTTT
. | . | TRBJ1-2 | TRBV20-1 | CSALEGKDYGYTF | TGCAGTGCACTCGAGGGTAAGGACTATGGCTACACCTTC
many | TRBD1 | TRBJ1-5 | TRBV4-2 | CASSPQRAGGLQPQHF | TGTGCCAGCAGCCCCCAGAGGGCAGGGGGCCTTCAGCCCCAGCATTTT
many | . | TRBJ1-1 | TRBV6-5 | CASSYGGSDTEAFF | TGTGCCAGCAGTTACGGGGGAAGCGACACTGAAGCTTTCTTT
. | . | TRBJ2-6 | TRBV30 | CAWSVLTGANVLTF | TGTGCCTGGAGTGTATTGACTGGGGCCAACGTCCTGACTTTC
. | . | TRBJ1-1 | TRBV20-1 | CSARDGSTNTEAFF | TGCAGTGCTAGAGATGGCAGTACCAACACTGAAGCTTTCTTT
few | . | TRBJ2-3 | TRBV25-1 | CASSDPRGADTQYF | TGTGCCAGCAGTGACCCAAGAGGTGCCGATACGCAGTATTTT
many | TRBD1 | TRBJ2-7 | TRBV5-1 | CASSLHKGQGNYEQYF | TGCGCCAGCAGCTTGCATAAGGGACAGGGGAACTACGAGCAGTACTTC
many | . | TRBJ2-7 | TRBV27 | CASSSDRASKYEQYF | TGTGCCAGCAGTTCCGACCGGGCTAGCAAGTACGAGCAGTACTTC
. | . | TRBJ1-1 | TRBV20-1 | CSARGRNTEAFF | TGCAGTGCTAGGGGCCGGAACACTGAAGCTTTCTTT
many | TRBD1 | TRBJ2-1 | TRBV7-3 | CASSPTGGAPNEQFF | TGTGCCAGCAGCCCGACAGGGGGGGCCCCAAATGAGCAGTTCTTC
medium-sized | . | TRBJ2-1 | TRBV7-9 | CASSPRAGKGEQFF | TGTGCCAGCAGCCCAAGGGCAGGGAAGGGTGAGCAGTTCTTC